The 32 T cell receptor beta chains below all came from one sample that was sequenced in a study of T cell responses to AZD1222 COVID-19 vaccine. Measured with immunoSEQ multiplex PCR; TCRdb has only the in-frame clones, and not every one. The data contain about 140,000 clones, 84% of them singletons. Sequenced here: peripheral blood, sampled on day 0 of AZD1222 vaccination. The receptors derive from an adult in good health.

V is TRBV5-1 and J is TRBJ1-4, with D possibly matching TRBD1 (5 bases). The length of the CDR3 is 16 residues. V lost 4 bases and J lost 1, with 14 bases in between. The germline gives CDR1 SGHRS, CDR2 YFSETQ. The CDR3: CASSLGTLGTNEKLFF. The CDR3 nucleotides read TGCGCCAGCAGCCTCGGGACGTTGGGAACTAATGAAAAACTGTTTTTT.

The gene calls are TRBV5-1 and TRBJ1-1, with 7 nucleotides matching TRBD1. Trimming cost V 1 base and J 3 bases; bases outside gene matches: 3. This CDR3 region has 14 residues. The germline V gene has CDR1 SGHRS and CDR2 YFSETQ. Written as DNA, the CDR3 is TGCGCCAGCAGCTTGACAGGGGTCGACACTGAAGCTTTCTTT. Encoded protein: CASSLTGVDTEAFF. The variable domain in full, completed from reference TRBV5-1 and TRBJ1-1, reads KAGVTQTPRYLIKTRGQQVTLSCSPISGHRSVSWYQQTPGQGLQFLFEYFSETQRNKGNFPGRFSGRQFSNSRSEMNVSTLELGDSALYLCASSLTGVDTEAFFGQGTRLTVV.

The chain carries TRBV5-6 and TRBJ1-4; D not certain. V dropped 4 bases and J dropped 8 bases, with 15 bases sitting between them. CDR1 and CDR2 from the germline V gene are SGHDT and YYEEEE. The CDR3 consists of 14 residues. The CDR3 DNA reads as TGTGCCAGCAGCCGGGAAGCAACCGACGAAAAACTGTTTTTT. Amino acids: CASSREATDEKLFF. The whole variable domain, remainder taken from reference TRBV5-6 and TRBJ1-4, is DAGVTQSPTHLIKTRGQQVTLRCSPKSGHDTVSWYQQALGQGPQFIFQYYEEEERQRGNFPDRFSGHQFPNYSSELNVNALLLGDSALYLCASSREATDEKLFFGSGTQLSVL.

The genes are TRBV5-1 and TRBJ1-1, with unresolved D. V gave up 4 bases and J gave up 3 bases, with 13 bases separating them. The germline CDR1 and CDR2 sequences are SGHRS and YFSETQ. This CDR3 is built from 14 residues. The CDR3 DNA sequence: TGCGCCAGCAGCCCCGGTGGTGGGGACACTGAAGCTTTCTTT. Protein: CASSPGGGDTEAFF.

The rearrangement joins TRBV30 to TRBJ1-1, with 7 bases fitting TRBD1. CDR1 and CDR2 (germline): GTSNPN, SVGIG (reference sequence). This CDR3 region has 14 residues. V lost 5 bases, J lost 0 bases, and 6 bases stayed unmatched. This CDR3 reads CAWDPGQMNTEAFF. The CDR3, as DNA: TGTGCCTGGGACCCGGGACAGATGAACACTGAAGCTTTCTTT.

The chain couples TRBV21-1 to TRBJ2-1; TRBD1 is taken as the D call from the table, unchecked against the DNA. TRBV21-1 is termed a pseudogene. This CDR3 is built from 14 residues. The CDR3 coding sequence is TGTGCCAGCAGTCGGGACAGGGGAAGGGATGAGCAGTTCTTC. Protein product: CASSRDRGRDEQFF.

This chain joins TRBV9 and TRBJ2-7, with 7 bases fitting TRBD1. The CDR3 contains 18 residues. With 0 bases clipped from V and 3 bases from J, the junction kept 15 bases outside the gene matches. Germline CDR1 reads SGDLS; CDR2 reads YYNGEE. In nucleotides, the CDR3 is TGTGCCAGCAGCGTAGCCCCTGCGAATACAGGGGTTGGCTACGAGCAGTACTTC. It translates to CASSVAPANTGVGYEQYF. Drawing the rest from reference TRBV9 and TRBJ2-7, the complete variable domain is DSGVTQTPKHLITATGQRVTLRCSPRSGDLSVYWYQQSLDQGLQFLIQYYNGEERAKGNILERFSAQQFPDLHSELNLSSLELGDSALYFCASSVAPANTGVGYEQYFGPGTRLTVT.

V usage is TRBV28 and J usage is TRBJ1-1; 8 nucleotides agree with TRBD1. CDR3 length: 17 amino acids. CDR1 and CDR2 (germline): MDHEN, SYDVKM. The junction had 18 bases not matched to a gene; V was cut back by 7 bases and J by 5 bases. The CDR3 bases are TGTGCCAGCAACCGTCCCAGGGGGCAATCGTCTTTGACTGAAGCTTTCTTT. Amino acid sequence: CASNRPRGQSSLTEAFF.

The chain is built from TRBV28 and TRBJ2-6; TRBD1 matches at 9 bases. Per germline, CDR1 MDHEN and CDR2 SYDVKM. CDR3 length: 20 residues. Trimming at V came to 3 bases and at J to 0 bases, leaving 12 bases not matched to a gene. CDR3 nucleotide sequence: TGTGCCAGCAGTTTTCCCTCCGGGACAGGGATTTCCTCTGGGGCCAACGTCCTGACTTTC. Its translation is CASSFPSGTGISSGANVLTF. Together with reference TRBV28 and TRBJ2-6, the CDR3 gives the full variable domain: DVKVTQSSRYLVKRTGEKVFLECVQDMDHENMFWYRQDPGLGLRLIYFSYDVKMKEKGDIPEGYSVSREKKERFSLILESASTNQTSMYLCASSFPSGTGISSGANVLTFGAGSRLTVL.

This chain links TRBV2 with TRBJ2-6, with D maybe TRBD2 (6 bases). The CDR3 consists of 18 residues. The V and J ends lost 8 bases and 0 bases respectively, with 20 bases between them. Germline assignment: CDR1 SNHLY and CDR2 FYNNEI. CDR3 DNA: TGTGCCAGCTGTGGTGGGGGGTCACGGGGCTCTGGGGCCAACGTCCTGACTTTC. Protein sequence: CASCGGGSRGSGANVLTF.

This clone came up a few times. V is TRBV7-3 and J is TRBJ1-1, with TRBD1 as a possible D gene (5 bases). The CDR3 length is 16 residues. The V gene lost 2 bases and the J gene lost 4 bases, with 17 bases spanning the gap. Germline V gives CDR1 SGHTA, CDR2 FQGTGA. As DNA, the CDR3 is TGTGCCAGCAGCTTACTTGGTAGGGGCGAGGGCACTGAAGCTTTCTTT. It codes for CASSLLGRGEGTEAFF.

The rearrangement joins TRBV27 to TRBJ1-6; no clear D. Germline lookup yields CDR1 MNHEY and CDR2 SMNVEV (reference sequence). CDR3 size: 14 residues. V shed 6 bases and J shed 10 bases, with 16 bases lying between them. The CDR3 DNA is TGTGCCAGCAGGTTTGGGGTTCTGGGCTCACCCCTCCACTTT. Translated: CASRFGVLGSPLHF.

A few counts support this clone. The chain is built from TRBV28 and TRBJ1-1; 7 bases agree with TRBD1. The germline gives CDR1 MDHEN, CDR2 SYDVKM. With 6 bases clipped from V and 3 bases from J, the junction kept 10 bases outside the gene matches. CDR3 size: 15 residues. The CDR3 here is CASRPGQAGDTEAFF. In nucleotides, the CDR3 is TGTGCCAGCAGGCCAGGACAGGCGGGGGACACTGAAGCTTTCTTT.

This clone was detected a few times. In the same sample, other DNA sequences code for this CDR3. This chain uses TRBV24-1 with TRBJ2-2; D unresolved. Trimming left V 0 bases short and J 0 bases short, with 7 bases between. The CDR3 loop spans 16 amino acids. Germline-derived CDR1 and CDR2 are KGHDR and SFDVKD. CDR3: CATSDLARPNTGELFF. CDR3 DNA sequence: TGTGCCACCAGTGATTTGGCCAGGCCGAACACCGGGGAGCTGTTTTTT.

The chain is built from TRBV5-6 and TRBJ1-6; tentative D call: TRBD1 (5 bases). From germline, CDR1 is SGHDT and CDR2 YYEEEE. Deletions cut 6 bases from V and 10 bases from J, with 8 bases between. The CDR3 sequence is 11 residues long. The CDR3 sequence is CASKEGSPLHF. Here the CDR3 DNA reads TGTGCCAGCAAAGAGGGGTCACCCCTCCACTTT.

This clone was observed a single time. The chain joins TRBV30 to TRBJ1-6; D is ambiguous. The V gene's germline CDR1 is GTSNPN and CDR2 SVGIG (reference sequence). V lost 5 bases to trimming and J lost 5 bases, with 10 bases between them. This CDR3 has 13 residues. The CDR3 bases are TGTGCCTGGTGGCCCGAGAATAATTCACCCCTCCACTTT. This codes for CAWWPENNSPLHF.

The CDR3 DNA reads as TGTGCCAGCAGCGGGGCAGATACGCAGTATTTT. Protein: CASSGADTQYF. The chain couples TRBV2 to TRBJ2-3; perhaps TRBD2 as D (5 bases). V lost 6 bases and J lost 4, with 5 bases in between. The CDR3 runs to 11 residues. Per the germline V gene, CDR1 is SNHLY and CDR2 is FYNNEI.

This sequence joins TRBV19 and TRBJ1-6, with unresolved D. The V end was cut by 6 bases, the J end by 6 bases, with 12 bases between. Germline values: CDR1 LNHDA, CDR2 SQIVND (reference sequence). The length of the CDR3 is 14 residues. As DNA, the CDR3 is TGTGCCAGTAGGGGCCAGTCGAGTAATTCACCCCTCCACTTT. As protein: CASRGQSSNSPLHF.

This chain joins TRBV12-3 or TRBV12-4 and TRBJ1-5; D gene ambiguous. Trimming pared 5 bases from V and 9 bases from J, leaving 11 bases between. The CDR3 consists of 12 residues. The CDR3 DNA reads TGTGCCAGCAGTCCCGCAATGGGGCCCCAGCATTTT. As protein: CASSPAMGPQHF.

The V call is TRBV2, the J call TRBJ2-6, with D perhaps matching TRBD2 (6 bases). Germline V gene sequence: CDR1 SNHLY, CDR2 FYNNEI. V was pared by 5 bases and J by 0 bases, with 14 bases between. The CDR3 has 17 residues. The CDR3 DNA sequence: TGTGCCAGCAGTTTCCTAAGCGGGTTCTCTGGGGCCAACGTCCTGACTTTC. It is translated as CASSFLSGFSGANVLTF.

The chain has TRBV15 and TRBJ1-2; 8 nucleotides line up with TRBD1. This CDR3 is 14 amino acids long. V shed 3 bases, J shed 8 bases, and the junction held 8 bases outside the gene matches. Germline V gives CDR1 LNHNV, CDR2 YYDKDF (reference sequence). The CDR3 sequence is CATSSPSGGNGYTF. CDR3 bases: TGTGCCACCAGCAGTCCCTCAGGGGGCAACGGCTACACCTTC. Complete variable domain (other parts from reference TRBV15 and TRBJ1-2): DAMVIQNPRYQVTQFGKPVTLSCSQTLNHNVMYWYQQKSSQAPKLLFHYYDKDFNNEADTPDNFQSRRPNTSFCFLDIRSPGLGDTAMYLCATSSPSGGNGYTFGSGTRLTVV.

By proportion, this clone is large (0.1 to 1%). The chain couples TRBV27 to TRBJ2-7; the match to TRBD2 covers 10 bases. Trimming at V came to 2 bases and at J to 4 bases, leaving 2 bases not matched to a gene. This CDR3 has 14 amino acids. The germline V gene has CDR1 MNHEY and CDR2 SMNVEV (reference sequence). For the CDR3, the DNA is TGTGCCAGCAGTTTAGCTAGCGGGGGTTACGAGCAGTACTTC. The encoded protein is CASSLASGGYEQYF.

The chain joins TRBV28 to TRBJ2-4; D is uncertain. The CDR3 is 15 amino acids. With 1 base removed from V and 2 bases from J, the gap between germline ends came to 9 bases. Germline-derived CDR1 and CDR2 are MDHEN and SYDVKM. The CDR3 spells CASSLYGKPKNIQYF. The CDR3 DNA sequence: TGTGCCAGCAGTTTATATGGGAAGCCCAAAAACATTCAGTACTTC.

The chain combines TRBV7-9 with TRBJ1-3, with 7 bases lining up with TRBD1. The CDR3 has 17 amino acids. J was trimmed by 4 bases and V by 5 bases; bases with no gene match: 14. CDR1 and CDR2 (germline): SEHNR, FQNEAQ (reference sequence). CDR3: CASSQDAEGASGNTIYF. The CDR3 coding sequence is TGTGCCAGCAGCCAAGATGCAGAGGGGGCGTCCGGAAACACCATATATTTT.

The CDR3 protein is CASSLGGAGQFNEQFF. The CDR3, as DNA: TGCGCCAGCAGCTTGGGCGGGGCCGGCCAATTCAATGAGCAGTTCTTC. This chain links TRBV5-1 with TRBJ2-1, with D maybe TRBD2 (6 bases). Germline CDR1 and CDR2: SGHRS and YFSETQ. The ends were cut back, 0 bases at V and 6 bases at J, with 16 bases in the middle. The CDR3 is 16 residues long.

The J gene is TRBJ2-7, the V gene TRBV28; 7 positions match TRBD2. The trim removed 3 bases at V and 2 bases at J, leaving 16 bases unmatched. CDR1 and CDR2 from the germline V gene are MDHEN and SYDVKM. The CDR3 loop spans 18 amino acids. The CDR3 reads CASSFGLAVAADTYEQYF. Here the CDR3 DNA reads TGTGCCAGCAGTTTCGGGCTAGCGGTGGCGGCGGACACCTACGAGCAGTACTTC.

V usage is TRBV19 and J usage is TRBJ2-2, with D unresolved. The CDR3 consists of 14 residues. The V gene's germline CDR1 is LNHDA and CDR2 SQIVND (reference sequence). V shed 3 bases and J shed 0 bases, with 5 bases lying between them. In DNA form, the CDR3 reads TGTGCCAGTAGTATGACGGCGAACACCGGGGAGCTGTTTTTT. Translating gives CASSMTANTGELFF.

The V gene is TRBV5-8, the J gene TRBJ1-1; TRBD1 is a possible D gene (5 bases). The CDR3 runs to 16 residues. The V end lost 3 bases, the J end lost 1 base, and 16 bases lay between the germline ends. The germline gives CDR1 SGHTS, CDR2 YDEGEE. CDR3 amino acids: CASSSGERGENTEAFF. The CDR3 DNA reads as TGTGCCAGCAGCTCCGGGGAAAGGGGCGAGAACACTGAAGCTTTCTTT.

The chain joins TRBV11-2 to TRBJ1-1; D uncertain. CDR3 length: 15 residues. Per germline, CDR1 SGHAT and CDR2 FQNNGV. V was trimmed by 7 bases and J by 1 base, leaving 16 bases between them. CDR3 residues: CASTPIGRGNTEAFF. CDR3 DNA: TGTGCCAGCACCCCAATTGGACGGGGGAACACTGAAGCTTTCTTT.

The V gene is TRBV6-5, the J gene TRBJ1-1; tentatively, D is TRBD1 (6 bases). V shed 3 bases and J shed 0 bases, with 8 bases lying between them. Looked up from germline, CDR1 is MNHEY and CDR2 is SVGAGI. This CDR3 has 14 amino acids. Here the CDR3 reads CASSYRTVNTEAFF. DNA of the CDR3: TGTGCCAGCAGTTATCGGACAGTGAACACTGAAGCTTTCTTT.

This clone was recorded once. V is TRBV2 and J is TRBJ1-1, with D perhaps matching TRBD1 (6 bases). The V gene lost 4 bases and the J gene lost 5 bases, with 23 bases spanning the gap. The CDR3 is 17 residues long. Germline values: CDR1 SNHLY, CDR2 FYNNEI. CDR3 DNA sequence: TGTGCCAGCAGTGGGGGACAACCGACGACTGTGACAACTGAAGCTTTCTTT. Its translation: CASSGGQPTTVTTEAFF.

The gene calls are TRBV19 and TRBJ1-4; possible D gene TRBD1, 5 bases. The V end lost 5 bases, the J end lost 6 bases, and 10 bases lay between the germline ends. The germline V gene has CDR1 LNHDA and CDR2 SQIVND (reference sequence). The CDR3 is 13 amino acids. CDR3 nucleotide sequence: TGTGCCAGTAGTTCCCCCAGGGATGAAAAACTGTTTTTT. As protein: CASSSPRDEKLFF.